Included here is one T cell receptor (beta chain) sequence, with context. Its antigen is unknown. The data stem from a study of T cells expressing NK-cell markers. Study background: Repertoires of TCR beta were obtained from T cells sorted as CD3+CD56+NKG2C+, CD3+CD56+NKG2C- and CD3+CD56-NKG2C+. Findings and limits, study-wide: These same clonotypes (in a few donors) also led the CD3+CD56-NKG2C+ fraction.

CDR1 and CDR2 (germline): SGHVS, FQNEAQ. There are 12 residues in the CDR3. The authors made TCR beta cDNA libraries by 5'RACE template switching. This switching added a universal primer site and UMIs. TCRdb derives one entry per CDR3 protein from the 5' RACE reads, leaving out DNA. The sample's table shows some 110,000 distinct CDR3 sequences. The sample comprised blood T cells: a sorted CD56 or NKG2C T cell subset, CD4+ or CD8+ T cells, or bulk PBMC T cells (not recorded which). This sequence joins TRBV7-8 and TRBJ2-1; TCRdb lists TRBD1, though no DNA is available to test this call. The sequence came from a woman between 18 and 69 years old in good health. The CDR3 loop is CASSLVDREQFF.